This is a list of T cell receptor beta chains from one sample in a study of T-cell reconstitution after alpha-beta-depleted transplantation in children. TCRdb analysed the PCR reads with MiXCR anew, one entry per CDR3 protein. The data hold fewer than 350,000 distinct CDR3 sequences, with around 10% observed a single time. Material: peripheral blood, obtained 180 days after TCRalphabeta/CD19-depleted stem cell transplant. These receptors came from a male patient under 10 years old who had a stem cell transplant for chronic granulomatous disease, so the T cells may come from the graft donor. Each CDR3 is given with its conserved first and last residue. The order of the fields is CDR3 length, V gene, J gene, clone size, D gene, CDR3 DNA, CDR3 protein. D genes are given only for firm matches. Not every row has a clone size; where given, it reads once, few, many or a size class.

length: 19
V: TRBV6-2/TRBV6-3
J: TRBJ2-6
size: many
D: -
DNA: TGTGCCAGCAGTTCCCCCAGGCTAGACTACTCCTCTGGGGCCAACGTCCTGACTTTC
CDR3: CASSSPRLDYSSGANVLTF

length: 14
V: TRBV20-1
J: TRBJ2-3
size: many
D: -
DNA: TGCAGTGCCGCACCGGGACTCAACACAGATACGCAGTATTTT
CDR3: CSAAPGLNTDTQYF

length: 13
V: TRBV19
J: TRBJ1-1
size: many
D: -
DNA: TGTGCCAGTAGTATTAAAGGGTTCACTGAAGCTTTCTTT
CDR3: CASSIKGFTEAFF

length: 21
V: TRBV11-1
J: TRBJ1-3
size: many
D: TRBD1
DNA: TGTGCCAGCAGCCCTTCCCAACATGCCCAAACGGACAGGGTGCATGGAAACACCATATATTTT
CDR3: CASSPSQHAQTDRVHGNTIYF

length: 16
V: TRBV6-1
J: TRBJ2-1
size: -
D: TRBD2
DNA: TGTGCCAGCAGACCCCGGACTAGCGGGAGTACGGTTGAGCAGTTCTTC
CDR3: CASRPRTSGSTVEQFF

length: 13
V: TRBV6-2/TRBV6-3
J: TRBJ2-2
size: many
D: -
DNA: TGTGCCAGCAGTTACACAGACACCGGGGAGCTGTTTTTT
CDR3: CASSYTDTGELFF

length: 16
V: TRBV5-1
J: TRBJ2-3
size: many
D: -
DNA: TGCGCCAGCAGCTTTTCAGGGACCGGAGGAACAGATACGCAGTATTTT
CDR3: CASSFSGTGGTDTQYF

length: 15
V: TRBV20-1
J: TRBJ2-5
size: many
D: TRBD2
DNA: TGCAGTGCTGGACTAGCGGGAGGGTACCAAGAGACCCAGTACTTC
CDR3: CSAGLAGGYQETQYF

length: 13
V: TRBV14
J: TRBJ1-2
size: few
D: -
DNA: TGTGCCAGCAGCCAGACGGGGAACTATGGCTACACCTTC
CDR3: CASSQTGNYGYTF

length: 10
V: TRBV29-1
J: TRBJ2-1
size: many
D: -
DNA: TGCAGCGTTGAAACCCATGAGCAGTTCTTC
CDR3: CSVETHEQFF

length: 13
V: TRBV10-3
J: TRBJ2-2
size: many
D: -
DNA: TGTGCCATCGGACGGGGGAACACCGGGGAGCTGTTTTTT
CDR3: CAIGRGNTGELFF

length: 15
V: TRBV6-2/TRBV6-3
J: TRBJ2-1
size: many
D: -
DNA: TGTGCCAGCATGAATCCCCTCAGGGACAACAATGAGCAGTTCTTC
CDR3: CASMNPLRDNNEQFF

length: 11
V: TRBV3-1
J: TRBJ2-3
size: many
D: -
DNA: TGTGCCAGCGAAGATGCGGATACGCAGTATTTT
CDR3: CASEDADTQYF

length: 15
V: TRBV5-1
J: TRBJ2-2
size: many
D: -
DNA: TGCGCCAGCAGCTTTCCGAGGATGGACACCGGGGAGCTGTTTTTT
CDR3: CASSFPRMDTGELFF

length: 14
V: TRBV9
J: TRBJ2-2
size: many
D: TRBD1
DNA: TGTGCCAGCAGCGAGGGGGCCAACACCGGGGAGCTGTTTTTT
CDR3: CASSEGANTGELFF

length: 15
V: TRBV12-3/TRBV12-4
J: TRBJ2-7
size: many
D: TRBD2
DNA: TGTGCCAGCAGTTTTCGGGCTAGCGGGGCCTACGAGCAGTACTTC
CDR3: CASSFRASGAYEQYF

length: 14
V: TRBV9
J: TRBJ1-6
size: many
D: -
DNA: TGTGCCAGCAGCCCATCGGGGCCGGATTCACCCCTCCACTTT
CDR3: CASSPSGPDSPLHF

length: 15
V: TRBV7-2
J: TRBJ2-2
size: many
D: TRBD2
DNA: TGTGCCAGCCTTAGCGGGAGGTCGCACACCGGGGAGCTGTTTTTT
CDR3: CASLSGRSHTGELFF

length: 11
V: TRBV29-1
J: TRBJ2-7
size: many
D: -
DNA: TGCAGCGTTGAGAGCTCCTACGAGCAGTACTTC
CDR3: CSVESSYEQYF

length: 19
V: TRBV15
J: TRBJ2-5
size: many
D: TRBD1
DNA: TGTGCCACCAGCAGAGATCGTTCCGGGGCGGCAGGGGGAAAGAAGACCCAGTACTTC
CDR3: CATSRDRSGAAGGKKTQYF

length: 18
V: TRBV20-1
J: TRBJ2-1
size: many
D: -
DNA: TGCAGTGCTAGGTCGGTGTATAGCGTGGATAACTCCTACAATGAGCAGTTCTTC
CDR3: CSARSVYSVDNSYNEQFF

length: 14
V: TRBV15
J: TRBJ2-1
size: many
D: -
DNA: TGTGCCACCAGTCAGGGAGGAACTTCCAATGAGCAGTTCTTC
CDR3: CATSQGGTSNEQFF

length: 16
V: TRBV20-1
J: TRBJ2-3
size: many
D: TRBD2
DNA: TGCAGTGCTTTGACTAGCGGGAGACCTAGCACAGATACGCAGTATTTT
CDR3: CSALTSGRPSTDTQYF

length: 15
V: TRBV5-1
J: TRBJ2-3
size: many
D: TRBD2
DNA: TGCGCCAGCAGCTTGGAACTAGCGAGCACAGATACGCAGTATTTT
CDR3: CASSLELASTDTQYF

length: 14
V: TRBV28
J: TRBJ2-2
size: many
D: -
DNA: TGTGCCAGCAGTTTTTTGGGGGGCACCGGGGAGCTGTTTTTT
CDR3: CASSFLGGTGELFF

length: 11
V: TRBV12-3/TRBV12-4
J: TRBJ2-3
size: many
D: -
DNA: TGTGCCAGCGGAAAGCTGGGCACGCAGTATTTT
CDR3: CASGKLGTQYF

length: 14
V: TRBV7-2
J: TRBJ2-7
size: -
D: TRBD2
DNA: TGTGCCAGCAGCTTCGGGGGACTAGCAACCGAGCAGTACTTC
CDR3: CASSFGGLATEQYF

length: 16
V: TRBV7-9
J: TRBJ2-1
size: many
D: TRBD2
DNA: TGTGCCAGCAGCTTAGGTCGGCTAGCGGGAGGGGATGAGCAGTTCTTC
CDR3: CASSLGRLAGGDEQFF

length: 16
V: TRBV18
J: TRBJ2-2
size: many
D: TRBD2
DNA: TGTGCCAGCTCACCCAGGACTAGCGCTAACACCGGGGAGCTGTTTTTT
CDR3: CASSPRTSANTGELFF

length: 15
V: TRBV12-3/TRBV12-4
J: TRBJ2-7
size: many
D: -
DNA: TGTGCCAGCAGTCCGAAGGGGGGACCCTCCTACGAGCAGTACTTC
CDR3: CASSPKGGPSYEQYF

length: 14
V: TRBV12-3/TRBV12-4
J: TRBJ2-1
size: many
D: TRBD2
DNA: TGTGCCAGCCTTCCGGGACTAGCTTACAATGAGCAGTTCTTC
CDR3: CASLPGLAYNEQFF

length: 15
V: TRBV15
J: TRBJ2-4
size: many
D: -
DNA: TGTGCCACCAGCAGAGATCTGGGGTCCAAAAACATTCAGTACTTC
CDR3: CATSRDLGSKNIQYF

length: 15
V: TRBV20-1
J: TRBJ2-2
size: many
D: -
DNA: TGCAGTGCTAGAGTGGTTCCGGGGAACACCGGGGAGCTGTTTTTT
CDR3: CSARVVPGNTGELFF

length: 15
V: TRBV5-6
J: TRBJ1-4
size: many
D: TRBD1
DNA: TGTGCCAGCAGCTCGGGGACAGGGGCGAGCGAAAAACTGTTTTTT
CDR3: CASSSGTGASEKLFF

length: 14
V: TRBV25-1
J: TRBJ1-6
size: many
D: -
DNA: TGTGCCAGCAGTGAAAGTGGGTATAATTCACCCCTCCACTTT
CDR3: CASSESGYNSPLHF

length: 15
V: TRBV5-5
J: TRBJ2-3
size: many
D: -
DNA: TGTGCCAGCAGCCCCAGGTCAACTAACAAGGATACGCAGTATTTT
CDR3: CASSPRSTNKDTQYF

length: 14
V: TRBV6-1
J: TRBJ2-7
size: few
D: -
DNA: TGTGCCAGCAGTCTAGCGATCCCATCCTACGAGCAGTACTTC
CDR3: CASSLAIPSYEQYF

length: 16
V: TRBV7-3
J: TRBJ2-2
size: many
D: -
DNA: TGTGCCAGCAGACTGGGAGGGGGTTCGAACACCGGGGAGCTGTTTTTT
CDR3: CASRLGGGSNTGELFF

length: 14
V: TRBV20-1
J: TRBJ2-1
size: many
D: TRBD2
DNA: TGCAGTGCTAGACTAGCGGGGGGGTCTGATGAGCAGTTCTTC
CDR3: CSARLAGGSDEQFF

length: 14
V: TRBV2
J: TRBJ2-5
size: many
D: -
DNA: TGTGCCAGCAGTGACTTCAGGAGTCAAGAGACCCAGTACTTC
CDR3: CASSDFRSQETQYF

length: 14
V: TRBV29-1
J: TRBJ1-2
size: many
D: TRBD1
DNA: TGCAGCGTCAGAACAGGGGGGAGGAACTATGGCTACACCTTC
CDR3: CSVRTGGRNYGYTF

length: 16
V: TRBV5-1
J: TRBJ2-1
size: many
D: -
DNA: TGCGCCAGCAGCTTGCTCTGGGGGGGACAAGGCAATGAGCAGTTCTTC
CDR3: CASSLLWGGQGNEQFF

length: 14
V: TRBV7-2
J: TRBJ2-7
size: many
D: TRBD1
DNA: TGTGCCAGCAGCTTAGACAGGGGGCGCTACGAGCAGTACTTC
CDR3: CASSLDRGRYEQYF

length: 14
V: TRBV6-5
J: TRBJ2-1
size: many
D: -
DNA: TGTGCCAGCAGTTACGACCGAGGGGTCAATGAGCAGTTCTTC
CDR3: CASSYDRGVNEQFF

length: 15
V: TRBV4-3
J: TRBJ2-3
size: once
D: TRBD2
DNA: TGCGCCAGCATCTGGAGGCCGGGGGGTGGGGATACGCAGTATTTT
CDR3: CASIWRPGGGDTQYF

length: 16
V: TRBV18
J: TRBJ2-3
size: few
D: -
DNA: TGTGCCAGCTCATCAGCACCGGACCCCAGGACAGATACGCAGTATTTT
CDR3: CASSSAPDPRTDTQYF

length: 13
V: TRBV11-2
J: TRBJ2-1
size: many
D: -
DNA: TGTGCCAGCAGCTCTAGTCCCTACAATGAGCAGTTCTTC
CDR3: CASSSSPYNEQFF

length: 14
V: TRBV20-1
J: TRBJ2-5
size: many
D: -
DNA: TGCAGTGCTAGGTTGACAGTTACACAAGAGACCCAGTACTTC
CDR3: CSARLTVTQETQYF

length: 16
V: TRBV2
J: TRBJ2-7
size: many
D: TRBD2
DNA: TGTGCCAGCAGGAGACTAGCGGGGGGGCCGGATTACGAGCAGTACTTC
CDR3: CASRRLAGGPDYEQYF

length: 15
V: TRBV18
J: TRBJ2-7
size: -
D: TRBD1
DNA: TGTGCCAGCTCACCGGGCTGGCAGGGGGCAAACGAGCAGTACTTC
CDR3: CASSPGWQGANEQYF

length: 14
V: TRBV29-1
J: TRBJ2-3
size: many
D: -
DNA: TGCAGCGGCCGGGATGGCTCTAGCACAGATACGCAGTATTTT
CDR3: CSGRDGSSTDTQYF

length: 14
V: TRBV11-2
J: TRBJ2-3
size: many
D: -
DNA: TGTGCCAGCAGCCCTAGCCGGTTCACAGATACGCAGTATTTT
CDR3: CASSPSRFTDTQYF